The table lists the clone carrying this TCR beta chain with a few counts. The assay was immunoSEQ multiplex PCR, and TCRdb's table has in-frame clones only and misses some. The sample lists 350,000 to 400,000 clones, approximately 86% occurring once. Trimming removed 5 bases from V and 9 bases from J; junction bases left unmatched: 6. The length of the CDR3 is 13 residues. The sample comes from a study of blood T cell repertoires in COVID-19. Across the whole study: T cells, B-cell-depleted T cells, or PBMCs provided the cDNA or gDNA that served as material.

The sample was peripheral blood. The receptor's source is a woman in her sixties with COVID-19, enrolled during active disease. The chain couples TRBV12-3 or TRBV12-4 to TRBJ1-1; 10 bases fit TRBD1. CDR3 residues: CASSPGTGVKAFF. The DNA of the CDR3 is TGTGCCAGCAGTCCCGGGACAGGGGTAAAAGCTTTCTTT.